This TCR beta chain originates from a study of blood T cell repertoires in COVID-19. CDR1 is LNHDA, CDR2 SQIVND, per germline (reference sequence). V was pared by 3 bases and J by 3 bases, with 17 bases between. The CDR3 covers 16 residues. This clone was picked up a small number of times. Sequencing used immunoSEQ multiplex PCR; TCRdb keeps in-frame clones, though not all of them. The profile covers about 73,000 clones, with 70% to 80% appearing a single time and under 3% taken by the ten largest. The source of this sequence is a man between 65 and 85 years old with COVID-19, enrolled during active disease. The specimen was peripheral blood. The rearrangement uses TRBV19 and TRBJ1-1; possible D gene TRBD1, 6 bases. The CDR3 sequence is CASSIRDMRLYTEAFF. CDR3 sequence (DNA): TGTGCCAGTAGTATCCGGGACATGCGGTTGTACACTGAAGCTTTCTTT.